This TCR beta chain was recorded in a study of OX40 agonist ivuxolimab in advanced cancers. Study information: It was ivuxolimab, an agonistic anti-OX40 (CD134) antibody, that patients were treated with. Patients in dose escalation had liver, melanoma, kidney or head and neck cancers. Prior anti-PD-1, anti-PD-L1 or anti-CTLA-4 therapy did not bar entry, and roughly 40% had some.

TCRdb keeps only in-frame clones here, not all; method: immunoSEQ multiplex PCR. Among about 110,000 clones listed, approximately 90% were seen once. Autoimmune disease history or systemic immunosuppression meant exclusion. Germline CDR1 is LGHNA and CDR2 is YSLEER. Deletions cut 3 bases from V and 4 bases from J, with 13 bases between. The CDR3 consists of 15 residues. This chain joins TRBV4-3 and TRBJ1-5; maybe TRBD1 (5 bases). The source is an adult with an advanced solid tumor such as melanoma, head and neck, liver or kidney cancer. The input for sequencing was CD4+ or CD8+ T cells sorted from blood, taken in a trial of the OX40 agonist ivuxolimab. The CDR3 DNA follows: TGCGCCAGCAGCCATGCCGGGACGGTTAATCAGCCCCAGCATTTT. Translation: CASSHAGTVNQPQHF.